This is a list of T cell receptor beta chains from one sample in a study of early stage breast cancer tumors. Sequenced by immunoSEQ multiplex PCR; TCRdb stores in-frame clones only, minus some. The table includes over 45,000 clones, roughly four fifths detected once. Source material: blood. The receptors originated from a person aged 45 to 59 with breast cancer. CDR3s include the opening cysteine and the closing phenylalanine or tryptophan. D genes are given only for firm matches. Rows may omit the clone size; those that give it use once, few, many or a size class.

d_gene	v_gene	abundance	j_gene	CDR3aa	CDR3nt
TRBD1	TRBV2	-	TRBJ1-6	CASRPGTGKNSPLHF	TGTGCCAGCAGACCTGGGACAGGGAAGAATTCACCCCTCCACTTT
-	TRBV21-1	-	TRBJ1-6	CASSWGDSPQPLHF	TGTGCCAGCAGCTGGGGGGACAGTCCCCAACCCCTCCACTTT
-	TRBV6-6	once	TRBJ2-1	CASSGPGPEQFF	TGTGCCAGCAGTGGGCCTGGCCCGGAGCAGTTCTTC
-	TRBV6-5	-	TRBJ2-5	CASSPRVQETQYF	TGTGCCAGCAGTCCTAGGGTCCAAGAGACCCAGTACTTC
-	TRBV1	-	TRBJ2-3	CTSSPPRTSGTECTDTQYF	TGCACCAGCAGCCCGCCTCGGACTAGCGGGACCGAATGTACAGATACGCAGTATTTT
TRBD1	TRBV11-2	-	TRBJ2-3	CASSTGQISTDTQYF	TGTGCCAGCAGCACGGGACAGATTAGCACAGATACGCAGTATTTT
-	TRBV5-4	-	TRBJ1-1	CASSLGVNTEAFF	TGTGCCAGCAGCTTGGGTGTGAACACTGAAGCTTTCTTT
TRBD2	TRBV15	-	TRBJ2-1	CATSRDLRLAGFYEQFF	TGTGCCACCAGCAGAGATCTCAGGCTAGCGGGATTCTATGAGCAGTTCTTC
TRBD1	TRBV4-3	-	TRBJ2-1	CASSQFQGVVNEQFF	TGCGCCAGCAGCCAATTTCAGGGGGTTGTGAATGAGCAGTTCTTC
TRBD2	TRBV2	-	TRBJ2-3	CASSDRLAGGSYTQYF	TGTGCCAGCAGTGACAGACTAGCGGGGGGGTCATATACGCAGTATTTT
TRBD1	TRBV19	-	TRBJ2-3	CASSAGQVFTDTQYF	TGTGCCAGTAGTGCGGGACAGGTCTTCACAGATACGCAGTATTTT
-	TRBV19	-	TRBJ1-5	CASSIGAGKGNQPQHF	TGTGCCAGTAGTATAGGGGCAGGGAAGGGCAATCAGCCCCAGCATTTT
TRBD1	TRBV7-9	few	TRBJ1-2	CASSPPGTAYGYTF	TGTGCCAGCAGCCCTCCCGGGACAGCCTATGGCTACACCTTC
TRBD1	TRBV7-2	-	TRBJ2-5	CASSYLGQGQETQYF	TGTGCCAGCAGCTACCTCGGACAGGGACAAGAGACCCAGTACTTC
TRBD2	TRBV7-6	-	TRBJ2-5	CASSPASGGSQETQYF	TGTGCCAGCAGCCCAGCCAGCGGGGGTTCTCAAGAGACCCAGTACTTC
-	TRBV2	-	TRBJ1-5	CASSEEAGGNQPQHF	TGTGCCAGCAGTGAAGAGGCAGGGGGCAATCAGCCCCAGCATTTT
-	TRBV25-1	-	TRBJ1-4	CASSDPGRADGKLFF	TGTGCCAGCAGTGACCCCGGTAGGGCGGACGGAAAACTGTTTTTT
-	TRBV9	-	TRBJ1-4	CASSVGGDNEKLFF	TGTGCCAGCAGCGTAGGAGGGGATAATGAAAAACTGTTTTTT
TRBD2	TRBV27	-	TRBJ2-1	CASSSALAGGNNEQFF	TGTGCCAGCAGTTCAGCCCTAGCGGGGGGGAACAATGAGCAGTTCTTC
-	TRBV7-9	-	TRBJ2-7	CASSLEGEAAYEQYF	TGTGCCAGCAGCTTAGAGGGGGAGGCAGCCTACGAGCAGTACTTC
-	TRBV18	-	TRBJ1-1	CASSHEDLNTEAFF	TGTGCCAGCTCCCATGAGGACTTGAACACTGAAGCTTTCTTT
TRBD1	TRBV29-1	-	TRBJ1-1	CSVVGVGGQGNTEAFF	TGCAGCGTTGTCGGGGTTGGGGGACAGGGGAACACTGAAGCTTTCTTT
TRBD1	TRBV7-9	-	TRBJ1-5	CASSLAATGGQPQHF	TGTGCCAGCAGCTTAGCTGCGACAGGGGGTCAGCCCCAGCATTTT
-	TRBV6-6	-	TRBJ1-3	CASSPLRNTIYF	TGTGCCAGCAGCCCCCTGCGAAACACCATATATTTT
TRBD1	TRBV2	-	TRBJ1-2	CASSEAGNRGRETGYTF	TGTGCCAGCAGTGAAGCGGGAAACAGGGGGCGCGAAACTGGCTACACCTTC
TRBD1	TRBV19	-	TRBJ1-2	CASTSGQGPYGYTF	TGTGCCAGTACCTCGGGACAGGGACCCTATGGCTACACCTTC
TRBD1	TRBV5-1	-	TRBJ2-7	CASSVTGFSYEQYF	TGCGCCAGCAGCGTGACAGGGTTCTCCTACGAGCAGTACTTC
TRBD1	TRBV2	-	TRBJ1-2	CASSGVGGSYGYTF	TGTGCCAGCAGTGGCGTAGGGGGCAGTTATGGCTACACCTTC
-	TRBV5-1	-	TRBJ1-4	CASSPLGANEKLFF	TGCGCCAGCAGCCCTCTGGGGGCTAATGAAAAACTGTTTTTT
TRBD1	TRBV28	-	TRBJ2-7	CASTNRDRGFYEQYF	TGTGCCAGCACCAACCGGGACAGGGGATTTTACGAGCAGTACTTC
-	TRBV19	-	TRBJ2-6	CASRSGGRQSGANVLTF	TGTGCCAGTAGGAGCGGCGGCCGACAATCTGGGGCCAACGTCCTGACTTTC
TRBD1	TRBV28	-	TRBJ1-1	CASSLWTGGRMTEAFF	TGTGCCAGCAGTCTATGGACAGGGGGTAGGATGACTGAAGCTTTCTTT
TRBD1	TRBV27	-	TRBJ1-5	CASSLIRGGQPQHF	TGTGCCAGCAGTTTAATTAGAGGGGGCCAGCCCCAGCATTTT
-	TRBV2	-	TRBJ1-1	CASSAPQSFGDTEAFF	TGTGCCAGCAGTGCACCGCAGTCGTTCGGGGACACTGAAGCTTTCTTT
-	TRBV5-1	-	TRBJ2-5	CASGGSWTETQYF	TGCGCCAGCGGGGGATCGTGGACCGAGACCCAGTACTTC
-	TRBV19	-	TRBJ1-5	CASSMGRLYNQPQHF	TGTGCCAGTAGTATGGGTAGGCTTTACAATCAGCCCCAGCATTTT
-	TRBV7-9	once	TRBJ2-7	CASSLASRGEQYF	TGTGCCAGCAGCTTAGCATCAAGGGGCGAGCAGTACTTC
TRBD1	TRBV2	-	TRBJ2-3	CASSDRGITDTQYF	TGTGCCAGCAGTGACAGGGGGATCACAGATACGCAGTATTTT
-	TRBV19	-	TRBJ1-5	CASEKGSLNQPQHF	TGTGCCAGTGAGAAAGGGTCCCTGAATCAGCCCCAGCATTTT
-	TRBV28	-	TRBJ1-1	CASRKQVPEAFF	TGTGCCAGCAGGAAACAGGTACCTGAAGCTTTCTTT
-	TRBV5-4	once	TRBJ2-3	CASSLDGNTQYF	TGTGCCAGCAGCTTGGATGGGAATACGCAGTATTTT
-	TRBV19	few	TRBJ2-1	CASSMRLYNEQFF	TGTGCCAGTAGTATGAGACTATACAATGAGCAGTTCTTC